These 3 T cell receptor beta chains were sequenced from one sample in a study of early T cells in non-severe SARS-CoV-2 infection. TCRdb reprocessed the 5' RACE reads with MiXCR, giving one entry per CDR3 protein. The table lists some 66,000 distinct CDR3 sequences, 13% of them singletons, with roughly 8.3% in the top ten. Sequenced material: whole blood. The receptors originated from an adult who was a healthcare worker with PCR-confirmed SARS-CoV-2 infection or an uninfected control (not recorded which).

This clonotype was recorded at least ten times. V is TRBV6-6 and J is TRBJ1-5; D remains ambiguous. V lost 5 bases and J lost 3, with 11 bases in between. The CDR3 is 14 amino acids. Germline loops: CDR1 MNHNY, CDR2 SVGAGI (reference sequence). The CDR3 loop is CASSPAAYNQPQHF. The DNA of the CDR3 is TGTGCCAGCAGTCCCGCGGCCTACAATCAGCCCCAGCATTTT.

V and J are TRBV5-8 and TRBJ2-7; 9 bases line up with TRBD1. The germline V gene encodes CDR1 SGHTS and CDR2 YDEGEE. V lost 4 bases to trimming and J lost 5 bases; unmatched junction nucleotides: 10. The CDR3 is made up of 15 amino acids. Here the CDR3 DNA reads TGTGCCAGCAGCATTCCCGGGACAGGGTACCACGAGCAGTACTTC. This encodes CASSIPGTGYHEQYF.

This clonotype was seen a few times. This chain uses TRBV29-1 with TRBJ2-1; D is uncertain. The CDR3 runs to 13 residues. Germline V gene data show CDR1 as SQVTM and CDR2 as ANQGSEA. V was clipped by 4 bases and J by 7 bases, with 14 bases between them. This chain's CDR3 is CSVVARRRNEQFF. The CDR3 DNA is TGCAGCGTTGTGGCGAGGCGTCGGAATGAGCAGTTCTTC.